A single sample is the source of the 25 T cell receptor beta chains below, sequenced in a study of blood T cell repertoires in COVID-19. Assay: immunoSEQ multiplex PCR; the TCRdb copy retains only in-frame clones and omits some. The sample yields roughly 300,000 clones, approximately 89% seen once. The sequenced sample consisted of peripheral blood. These receptors were collected from a woman aged 45-65 years who had recovered from COVID-19.

This clone was recorded a few times. The chain joins TRBV7-9 to TRBJ1-1; no definite D call. Trimming removed 5 bases from V and 3 bases from J, with 19 bases in between. The CDR3 runs to 16 residues. Per the germline V gene, CDR1 is SEHNR and CDR2 is FQNEAQ (reference sequence). The CDR3 spells CASSNFGDREHTEAFF. The CDR3, as DNA: TGTGCCAGCAGCAACTTTGGTGATCGGGAACACACTGAAGCTTTCTTT.

The chain joins TRBV29-1 to TRBJ1-1, with D hard to call. CDR3 length: 12 residues. Germline V gene sequence: CDR1 SQVTM, CDR2 ANQGSEA. Trimming left V 5 bases short and J 5 bases short, with 12 bases between. The CDR3 sequence: CSVRGWVTEAFF. The CDR3 nucleotides read TGCAGCGTTCGGGGTTGGGTAACTGAAGCTTTCTTT.

The V call is TRBV5-1, the J call TRBJ2-7, with TRBD1 identical over 7 bases. The V and J ends lost 0 bases and 2 bases, in that order; junction bases with no gene match: 11. CDR3 length: 17 residues. Germline-derived CDR1 and CDR2 are SGHRS and YFSETQ. DNA for the CDR3: TGCGCCAGCAGCTTGGTCCCGGCAGGGGGAGAAGCCTACGAGCAGTACTTC. Amino acids: CASSLVPAGGEAYEQYF.

This chain joins TRBV9 and TRBJ2-2; D remains ambiguous. Trimming shortened V by 6 bases and J by 0 bases, and 9 bases separated the two germline ends. Germline loops: CDR1 SGDLS, CDR2 YYNGEE. The CDR3 contains 14 residues. CDR3 in amino acids: CASKSRANTGELFF. Here the CDR3 DNA reads TGTGCCAGCAAGTCCCGGGCGAACACCGGGGAGCTGTTTTTT.

The CDR3: CASSAHGGTEAFF. The CDR3 coding sequence is TGTGCCAGCAGCGCCCACGGGGGCACTGAAGCTTTCTTT. The rearrangement joins TRBV9 to TRBJ1-1, with D tentatively TRBD1 (5 bases). This CDR3 has 13 residues. Trimming pared 3 bases from V and 4 bases from J, leaving 10 bases between. The germline V gene has CDR1 SGDLS and CDR2 YYNGEE. Looking up the rest from reference TRBV9 and TRBJ1-1 gives the full variable domain: DSGVTQTPKHLITATGQRVTLRCSPRSGDLSVYWYQQSLDQGLQFLIQYYNGEERAKGNILERFSAQQFPDLHSELNLSSLELGDSALYFCASSAHGGTEAFFGQGTRLTVV.

This chain links TRBV5-1 with TRBJ1-1, with 7 bases that match TRBD1. The trim removed 4 bases at V and 1 base at J, leaving 7 bases unmatched. The germline CDR1 and CDR2 sequences are SGHRS and YFSETQ. The CDR3 covers 15 residues. DNA of the CDR3: TGCGCCAGCAGCCCAACGACAGGGAAGAACACTGAAGCTTTCTTT. It yields the protein CASSPTTGKNTEAFF. Based on the CDR3 plus reference TRBV5-1 and TRBJ1-1, the full variable domain is KAGVTQTPRYLIKTRGQQVTLSCSPISGHRSVSWYQQTPGQGLQFLFEYFSETQRNKGNFPGRFSGRQFSNSRSEMNVSTLELGDSALYLCASSPTTGKNTEAFFGQGTRLTVV.

This clone was detected once. This chain connects TRBV6-1 to TRBJ2-3, with D perhaps matching TRBD2 (6 bases). V shed 3 bases and J shed 14 bases, with 15 bases lying between them. Germline CDR1 MNHNS, CDR2 SASEGT. This CDR3 region has 12 residues. DNA of the CDR3: TGTGCCAGCAGTGATTATGGCGGACTACGGTATTTT. It specifies CASSDYGGLRYF.

This clone was seen more than once but under ten times. This chain connects TRBV24-1 to TRBJ2-2; TRBD1 matches 7 bases. The CDR3 loop spans 18 amino acids. V shed 4 bases and J 6 bases; nucleotides not matched to a gene: 16. Germline assignment: CDR1 KGHDR and CDR2 SFDVKD. This CDR3 reads CATSEVTGNPYGAGELFF. The CDR3 coding sequence is TGTGCCACCAGTGAGGTGACAGGGAATCCCTACGGCGCCGGGGAGCTGTTTTTT.

V is TRBV5-4 and J is TRBJ2-3; D unresolved. Between the trimmed V and J ends, which lost 3 bases and 0 bases, there was a span of 14 bases. From germline, CDR1 is SGHNT and CDR2 YYREEE (reference sequence). CDR3 length: 16 residues. This CDR3 is CASSSSPLASTDTQYF. The CDR3 DNA reads TGTGCCAGCAGCTCCTCCCCCCTCGCGAGCACAGATACGCAGTATTTT. Full variable domain (remainder filled in from reference TRBV5-4 and TRBJ2-3): ETGVTQSPTHLIKTRGQQVTLRCSSQSGHNTVSWYQQALGQGPQFIFQYYREEENGRGNFPPRFSGLQFPNYSSELNVNALELDDSALYLCASSSSPLASTDTQYFGPGTRLTVL.

The chain couples TRBV3-1 (or the pseudogene TRBV3-2) to TRBJ2-5, with D possibly being TRBD1 (6 bases). V was shortened by 4 bases and J by 4 bases, with 16 bases between the two germline ends. The CDR3 is made up of 15 amino acids. Germline lookup yields CDR1 LGHDT and CDR2 YNNKEL (reference sequence). The CDR3 loop is CASSPTLQGVETQYF. In DNA form, the CDR3 reads TGTGCCAGCAGCCCGACCCTACAGGGTGTAGAGACCCAGTACTTC.

This chain uses TRBV19 with TRBJ2-6; D remains unclear. CDR1 and CDR2 from the germline V gene are LNHDA and SQIVND (reference sequence). V was pared by 2 bases and J by 4 bases, with 6 bases between. CDR3 length: 14 residues. The CDR3 loop reads CASSIRSGANVLTF. CDR3 in DNA: TGTGCCAGTAGTATACGGTCAGGGGCCAACGTCCTGACTTTC.

As regards this clone: Different DNA sequences within this sample yield the same CDR3. V is TRBV20-1 and J is TRBJ1-5; D gene unclear. The V and J ends lost 3 bases and 2 bases respectively, with 11 bases between them. Germline CDR1 is DFQATT and CDR2 is SNEGSKA (reference sequence). This CDR3 comprises 14 residues. CDR3 coding DNA: TGCAGTGCTAGTCGAACCGGTGGCAATCAGCCCCAGCATTTT. This gives the protein CSASRTGGNQPQHF.

The chain links TRBV11-2 to TRBJ1-3; D is unclear. The germline CDR1 and CDR2 sequences are SGHAT and FQNNGV. CDR3 size: 13 residues. Trimming removed 1 base at V and 4 bases at J, with 5 bases between. The CDR3 nucleotides are TGTGCCAGCAGCTTAGGGCCCGGAAACACCATATATTTT. It is translated as CASSLGPGNTIYF.

J is TRBJ1-4 and V is TRBV2, with 7 bases lining up with TRBD1. Trimming took 5 bases from V and 8 from J; bases not matched to a gene: 11. The germline CDR1 and CDR2 sequences are SNHLY and FYNNEI. The CDR3 loop spans 15 amino acids. The CDR3 is CASSLPTGTAEKLFF. For the CDR3, the DNA is TGTGCCAGCAGTCTCCCGACAGGGACGGCAGAAAAACTGTTTTTT.

The CDR3 bases are TGTGCCAGCAGCGTAGCGACGGCCAGGGAGACCCAGTACTTC. This sequence encodes CASSVATARETQYF. The rearrangement links TRBV9 to TRBJ2-5; D unresolved. CDR1 is SGDLS, CDR2 YYNGEE, per germline. The CDR3 spans 14 residues. The ends were cut back, 0 bases at V and 5 bases at J, with 11 bases in the middle. Based on the CDR3 plus reference TRBV9 and TRBJ2-5, the full variable domain is DSGVTQTPKHLITATGQRVTLRCSPRSGDLSVYWYQQSLDQGLQFLIQYYNGEERAKGNILERFSAQQFPDLHSELNLSSLELGDSALYFCASSVATARETQYFGPGTRLLVL.

This clone was found a few times. This chain connects TRBV4-3 to TRBJ1-1; D call uncertain. This CDR3 spans 12 amino acids. Germline V gene lookup returns CDR1 LGHNA and CDR2 YSLEER. The ends were cut back, 4 bases at V and 6 bases at J, with 9 bases in the middle. CDR3 amino acids: CASSRVHPEAFF. Written as DNA, the CDR3 is TGCGCCAGCAGCCGAGTGCACCCTGAAGCTTTCTTT.

In this sample, this clone turned up once. The genes are TRBV9 and TRBJ1-3; D possibly corresponds to TRBD1 (6 bases). The CDR3 length is 19 residues. The germline V gene encodes CDR1 SGDLS and CDR2 YYNGEE. The V and J ends lost 1 base and 0 bases respectively, with 20 bases between them. The chain's CDR3 is CASSVTPGAGADSGNTIYF. The CDR3 DNA reads as TGTGCCAGCAGCGTAACCCCTGGCGCGGGGGCGGACTCTGGAAACACCATATATTTT.

In its sample, this clone was seen once. V is TRBV7-2 and J is TRBJ2-7, with D possibly matching TRBD2 (5 bases). Trimming took 5 bases from V and 2 from J, leaving 13 bases between them. The germline gives CDR1 SGHTA, CDR2 FQGNSA. The CDR3 consists of 14 residues. The CDR3 spells CASSPKAGPYEQYF. As DNA, the CDR3 is TGTGCCAGCAGCCCCAAGGCGGGTCCCTACGAGCAGTACTTC.

V usage is TRBV6-6 and J usage is TRBJ2-7; 8 nucleotides line up with TRBD1. V was pared by 2 bases and J by 5 bases, with 2 bases of the junction left unmatched. Germline CDR1 is MNHNY and CDR2 is SVGAGI (reference sequence). The CDR3 is made up of 13 amino acids. The CDR3 nucleotides are TGTGCCAGCAGTTACCTGACAGGGGACGAGCAGTACTTC. It is translated as CASSYLTGDEQYF.

The rearrangement links TRBV27 to TRBJ1-5, with a tentative D call TRBD1 (5 bases). This CDR3 spans 15 amino acids. V was clipped by 3 bases and J by 0 bases, with 9 bases between them. Germline-derived CDR1 and CDR2 are MNHEY and SMNVEV (reference sequence). The CDR3 bases are TGTGCCAGCAGTTTCCAGGGTTATAGCAATCAGCCCCAGCATTTT. Residues: CASSFQGYSNQPQHF.

The chain is built from TRBV27 and TRBJ2-3; 11 bases line up with TRBD2. Germline CDR1 MNHEY, CDR2 SMNVEV (reference sequence). Trimming removed 9 bases from V and 2 bases from J; junction bases left unmatched: 7. The CDR3 extends over 15 amino acids. This CDR3 reads CASQASGGFTDTQYF. CDR3 sequence (DNA): TGTGCCAGTCAGGCTAGCGGGGGGTTCACAGATACGCAGTATTTT.

The genes are TRBV7-8 and TRBJ2-2; 10 bases are a match to TRBD2. The CDR3 totals 17 residues. V was pared by 3 bases and J by 6 bases, with 10 bases of the junction left unmatched. Germline assignment: CDR1 SGHVS and CDR2 FQNEAQ. The CDR3 loop is CASSFPPGTSVAGELFF. The DNA for the CDR3 is TGTGCCAGCAGCTTTCCACCCGGGACTAGCGTGGCCGGGGAGCTGTTTTTT.

The rearrangement links TRBV28 to TRBJ1-4; TRBD1 aligns across 8 bases. The CDR3 is 14 residues long. Germline V lookup: CDR1 MDHEN, CDR2 SYDVKM. The V gene end was trimmed by 3 bases and the J gene end by 8 bases; junction bases not matched to a gene: 5. This CDR3 is CASSLGRGREKLFF. CDR3 nucleotide sequence: TGTGCCAGCAGTTTGGGCAGGGGGCGCGAAAAACTGTTTTTT.

This chain links TRBV6-5 with TRBJ1-2, with unresolved D. CDR3 length: 14 residues. Looked up from germline, CDR1 is MNHEY and CDR2 is SVGAGI. V was pared by 0 bases and J by 5 bases, with 10 bases between. In nucleotides, the CDR3 is TGTGCCAGCAGTTACTCGATGTCGGGGTATGGCTACACCTTC. Encoded protein: CASSYSMSGYGYTF.

The rearrangement links TRBV4-3 to TRBJ1-5; D is uncertain. CDR1 and CDR2 (germline): LGHNA, YSLEER. Between the trimmed V and J ends, which lost 1 base and 7 bases, there was a span of 8 bases. The CDR3 length is 13 residues. The CDR3 nucleotides read TGCGCCAGCAGCCAAGGGGAGCGGCAGCCCCAGCATTTT. Translated: CASSQGERQPQHF.